A selection of T cell receptor beta chains follows, all from one sample in a study of cytomegalovirus exposure and HLA in healthy donors. Assay: immunoSEQ multiplex PCR; the TCRdb copy retains only in-frame clones and omits some. Of roughly 130,000 clones listed, 74% are singletons. Sequences were obtained from PBMCs. Every receptor here comes from a woman aged 50 to 65 in good health and CMV-seropositive. Both conserved end residues are part of each CDR3. The D gene is left open where the match is weak. The size of a clone is reported for some rows only, either as once, few or many, or as a class for expanded clones.

j_gene,d_gene,v_gene,abundance,CDR3aa,CDR3nt
TRBJ2-1,NA,TRBV5-1,NA,CASGRGGADNEQFF,TGCGCCAGCGGCCGAGGGGGGGCCGACAATGAGCAGTTCTTC
TRBJ1-6,NA,TRBV2,NA,CASREVAGPNSPLHF,TGTGCCAGCAGAGAAGTGGCAGGGCCCAATTCACCCCTCCACTTT
TRBJ1-6,TRBD1,TRBV6-5,few,CASRTGTEDNSPLHF,TGTGCCAGCAGGACCGGGACAGAAGATAATTCACCCCTCCACTTT
TRBJ2-7,TRBD2,TRBV4-3,NA,CASSQGNGGGYEQYF,TGCGCCAGCAGCCAAGGAAACGGCGGGGGGTACGAGCAGTACTTC
TRBJ2-2,NA,TRBV5-1,few,CASSLGHTNTGELFF,TGCGCCAGCAGCTTGGGACACACGAACACCGGGGAGCTGTTTTTT
TRBJ2-7,NA,TRBV7-8,once,CASSPAYEQYF,TGTGCCAGCAGCCCCGCCTACGAGCAGTACTTC
TRBJ1-2,NA,TRBV10-3,many,CAIQGDGYTF,TGTGCCATTCAGGGCGATGGCTACACCTTC
TRBJ2-5,TRBD2,TRBV7-6,NA,CASSLSGGANQETQYF,TGTGCCAGCAGCTTATCCGGGGGGGCCAACCAAGAGACCCAGTACTTC
TRBJ1-2,NA,TRBV5-1,NA,CASSLAGTPNYGYTF,TGCGCCAGCAGCTTGGCTGGGACACCTAACTATGGCTACACCTTC
TRBJ1-4,NA,TRBV5-1,NA,CASSITGIATEKLFF,TGCGCCAGCAGCATCACAGGGATAGCTACAGAAAAACTGTTTTTT
TRBJ1-5,NA,TRBV5-6,NA,CASSLGGPRTRPQHF,TGTGCCAGCAGCTTGGGTGGGCCGAGAACGCGGCCCCAGCATTTT
TRBJ1-5,NA,TRBV9,NA,CASSVDPYQPQHF,TGTGCCAGCAGCGTAGATCCCTATCAGCCCCAGCATTTT
TRBJ2-7,NA,TRBV19,NA,CASSIDRASYEQYF,TGTGCCAGTAGTATAGACAGGGCGTCCTACGAGCAGTACTTC
TRBJ2-7,NA,TRBV6-5,NA,CASSLGGGYEQYF,TGTGCCAGCAGCCTAGGAGGTGGCTACGAGCAGTACTTC
TRBJ2-2,TRBD2,TRBV5-6,NA,CASSLTSGGGELFF,TGTGCCAGCAGCCTGACTAGCGGGGGCGGGGAGCTGTTTTTT
TRBJ1-2,TRBD1,TRBV6-5,NA,CASRRDRSYGYTF,TGTGCCAGCAGGAGGGACAGGAGTTATGGCTACACCTTC
TRBJ2-2,TRBD2,TRBV7-6,NA,CASSLGEGSTGELFF,TGTGCCAGCAGCTTAGGGGAGGGGTCCACCGGGGAGCTGTTTTTT
TRBJ2-3,TRBD2,TRBV4-1,NA,CASSQDSGGRTDTQYF,TGCGCCAGCAGCCAAGATAGCGGGGGGCGCACAGATACGCAGTATTTT
TRBJ1-2,TRBD1,TRBV10-1,NA,CASFWTGKANYGYTF,TGCGCCAGCTTTTGGACAGGGAAAGCTAACTATGGCTACACCTTC
TRBJ2-2,TRBD1,TRBV4-2,NA,CASSQGQGTNTGELFF,TGTGCCAGCAGCCAAGGACAGGGGACAAACACCGGGGAGCTGTTTTTT
TRBJ1-2,NA,TRBV7-9,NA,CASSEVGYTF,TGTGCCAGCAGTGAGGTTGGCTACACCTTC
TRBJ2-6,NA,TRBV30,NA,CAWRHLEAGANVLTF,TGTGCCTGGAGGCATCTAGAAGCTGGGGCCAACGTCCTGACTTTC
TRBJ2-1,TRBD1,TRBV11-2,NA,CASSLGTVTDHEQFF,TGTGCCAGCAGCCTCGGGACAGTCACCGATCATGAGCAGTTCTTC